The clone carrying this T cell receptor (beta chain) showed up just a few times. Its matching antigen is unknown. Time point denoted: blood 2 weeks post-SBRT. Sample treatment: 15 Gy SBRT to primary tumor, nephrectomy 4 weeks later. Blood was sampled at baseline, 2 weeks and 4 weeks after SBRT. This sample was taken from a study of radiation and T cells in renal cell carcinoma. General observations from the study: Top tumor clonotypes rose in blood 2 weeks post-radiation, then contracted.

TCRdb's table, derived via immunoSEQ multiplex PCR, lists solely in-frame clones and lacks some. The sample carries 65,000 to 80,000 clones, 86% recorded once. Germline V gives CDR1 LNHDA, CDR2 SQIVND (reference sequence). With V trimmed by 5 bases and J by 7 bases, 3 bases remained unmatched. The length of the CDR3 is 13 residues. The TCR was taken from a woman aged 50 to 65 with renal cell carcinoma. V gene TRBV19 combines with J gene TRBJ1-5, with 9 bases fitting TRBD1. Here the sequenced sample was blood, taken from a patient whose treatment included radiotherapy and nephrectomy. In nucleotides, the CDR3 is TGTGCCAGTAGTGTAGGACAGGGGCAGCCCCAGCATTTT. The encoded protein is CASSVGQGQPQHF.